This TCR beta chain came from a study of blood T cell repertoires in COVID-19. Study overall: Sources were T cells, B-cell-depleted T cells, or PBMCs; the material itself was cDNA or gDNA.

Germline CDR1 WNHNN, CDR2 SYGVQD (reference sequence). The CDR3 contains 13 residues. Trimming took off 4 bases at V and 4 bases at J, with 8 bases between the two ends. As handled by the study authors: Reference gene primer amplification gave estimated nucleated cell counts. TCRdb's copy holds only in-frame clones and misses some; the assay was immunoSEQ multiplex PCR. From that table come the V and J calls and clone size; the DNA was used to work out D and trimming. The data show around 240,000 clones, 85% seen once. Sequencing was done on a sample of peripheral blood. This TCR came from a man aged 35 to 55 with acute or convalescent COVID-19. This chain links TRBV10-1 with TRBJ1-5, with D possibly matching TRBD1 (6 bases). The CDR3 protein is CASSAQGNQPQHF. CDR3 DNA sequence: TGCGCCAGCAGTGCTCAGGGGAATCAGCCCCAGCATTTT.